A single count supports the clone carrying this T cell receptor (beta chain). Its specificity is not known. Germline-derived CDR1 and CDR2 are SQVTM and ANQGSEA. Trimming shortened V by 5 bases and J by 6 bases, and 10 bases separated the two germline ends. This CDR3 spans 11 amino acids. These data are taken from a study of vaccination and CD4 T cells after COVID-19. Study information: Spike peptides, overlapping and drawn from SARS-CoV-2, HCoV-NL63, HCoV-OC43 and HCoV-229E, were used to stimulate cells.

The assay that was used to sequence DNA from cultured CD4+ T cells was the Oncomine TCR Beta short-read assay. Extraction of genomic DNA was performed on cultured CD4+ T cells. TCRdb re-analysed the PCR reads in MiXCR, keeping a single row per CDR3 protein. Seen here are 9,900 or so distinct CDR3 sequences, about 30% observed once, and the top ten hold 14%. Study-level points and caveats: In convalescent patients, 304 of 307 vaccine-specific clones were spike mono-reactive.

The treatment here: approximately nine-day PBMC culture with coronavirus spike peptide pools or control peptides (ViraFEST assay). Pre-COVID-19 pandemic sampling (2011-2018) yielded the unexposed donor's CD4+ T cells. Input material: CD4+ T cells from blood, cultured in vitro. This clonotype was obtained from a human donor in good health. The chain uses TRBV29-1 and TRBJ1-2; tentatively, D is TRBD1 (5 bases). The CDR3 spells CSVQGVNGYTF. CDR3 nucleotides: TGCAGCGTTCAGGGCGTCAATGGCTACACCTTC.